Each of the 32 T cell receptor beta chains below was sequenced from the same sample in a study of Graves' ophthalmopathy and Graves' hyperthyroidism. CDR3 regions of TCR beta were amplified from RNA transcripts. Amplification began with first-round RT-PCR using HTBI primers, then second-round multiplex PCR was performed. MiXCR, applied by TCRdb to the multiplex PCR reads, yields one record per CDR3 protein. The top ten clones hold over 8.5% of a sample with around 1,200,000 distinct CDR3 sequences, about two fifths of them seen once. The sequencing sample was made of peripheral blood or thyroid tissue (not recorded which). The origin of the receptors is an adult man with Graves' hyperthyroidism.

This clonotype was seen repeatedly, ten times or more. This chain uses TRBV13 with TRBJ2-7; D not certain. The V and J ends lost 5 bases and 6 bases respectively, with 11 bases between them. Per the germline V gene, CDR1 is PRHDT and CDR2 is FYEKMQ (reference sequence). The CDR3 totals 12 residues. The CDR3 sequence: CASSPTGREQYF. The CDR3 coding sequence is TGTGCCAGCAGCCCCACCGGGCGCGAGCAGTACTTC.

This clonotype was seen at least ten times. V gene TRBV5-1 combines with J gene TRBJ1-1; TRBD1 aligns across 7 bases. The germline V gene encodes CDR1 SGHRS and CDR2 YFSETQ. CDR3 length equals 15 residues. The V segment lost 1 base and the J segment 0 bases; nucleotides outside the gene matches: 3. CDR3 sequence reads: CASSLYQGVNTEAFF. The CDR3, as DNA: TGCGCCAGCAGCTTGTATCAGGGGGTGAACACTGAAGCTTTCTTT.

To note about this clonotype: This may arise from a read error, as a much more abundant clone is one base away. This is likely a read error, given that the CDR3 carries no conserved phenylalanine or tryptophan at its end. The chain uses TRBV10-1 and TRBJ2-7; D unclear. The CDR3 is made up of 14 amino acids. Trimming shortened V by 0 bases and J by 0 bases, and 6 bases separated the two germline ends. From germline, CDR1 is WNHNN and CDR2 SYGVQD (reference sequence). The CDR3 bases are TGCGCCAGCAGTGAGTCAATAGGCTCCTACGAGCAGTACCTC. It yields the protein CASSESIGSYEQYL.

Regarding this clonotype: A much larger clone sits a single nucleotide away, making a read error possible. CDR3 nucleotide sequence: TGTGCCAGCAACATAAGGGAGGAGAATCAGCCCCAGCATTTT. Protein: CASNIREENQPQHF. The chain employs TRBV5-4 and TRBJ1-5; D not resolved. The CDR3 spans 14 residues. Germline values: CDR1 SGHNT, CDR2 YYREEE (reference sequence). V dropped 6 bases and J dropped 4 bases, with 14 bases sitting between them.

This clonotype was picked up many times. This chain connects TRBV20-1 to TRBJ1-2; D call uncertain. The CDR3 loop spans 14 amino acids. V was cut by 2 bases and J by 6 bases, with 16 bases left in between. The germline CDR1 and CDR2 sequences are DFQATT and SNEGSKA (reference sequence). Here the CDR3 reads CSARIAWSDHGYTF. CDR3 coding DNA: TGCAGTGCTAGAATCGCGTGGTCAGACCATGGCTACACCTTC.

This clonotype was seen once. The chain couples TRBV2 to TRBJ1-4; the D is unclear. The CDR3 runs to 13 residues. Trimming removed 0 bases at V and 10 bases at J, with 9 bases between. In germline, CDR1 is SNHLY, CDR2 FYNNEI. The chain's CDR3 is CASSEAPGGKLFF. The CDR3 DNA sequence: TGTGCCAGCAGTGAAGCTCCGGGAGGAAAACTGTTTTTT.

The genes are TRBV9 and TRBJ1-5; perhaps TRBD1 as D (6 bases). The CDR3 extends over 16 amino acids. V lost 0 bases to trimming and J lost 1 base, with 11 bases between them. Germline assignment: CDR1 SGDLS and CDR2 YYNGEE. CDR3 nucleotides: TGTGCCAGCAGCGTAGGAGGGGGGGTAAGCAATCAGCCCCAGCATTTT. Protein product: CASSVGGGVSNQPQHF.

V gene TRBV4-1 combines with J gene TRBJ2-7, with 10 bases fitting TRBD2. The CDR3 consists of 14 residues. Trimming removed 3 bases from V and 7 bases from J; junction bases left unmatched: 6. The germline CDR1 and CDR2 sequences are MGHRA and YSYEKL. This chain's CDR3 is CASSHVAGGYEQYF. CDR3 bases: TGCGCCAGCAGCCATGTAGCGGGAGGATATGAGCAGTACTTC.

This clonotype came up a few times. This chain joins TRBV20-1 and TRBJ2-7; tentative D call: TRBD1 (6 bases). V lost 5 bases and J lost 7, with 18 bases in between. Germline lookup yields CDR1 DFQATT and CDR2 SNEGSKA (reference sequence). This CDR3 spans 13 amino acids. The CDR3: CSAPHDRRGEQYF. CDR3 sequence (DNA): TGCAGTGCTCCTCATGACAGGCGCGGGGAGCAGTACTTC.

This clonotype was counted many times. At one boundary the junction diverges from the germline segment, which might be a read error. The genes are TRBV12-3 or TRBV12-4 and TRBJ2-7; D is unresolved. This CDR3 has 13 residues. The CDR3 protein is CASSLGSTYEQYF. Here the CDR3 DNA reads TGTGCCAGCAGCTTAGGTTCAACTTACGAGCAGTACTTC.

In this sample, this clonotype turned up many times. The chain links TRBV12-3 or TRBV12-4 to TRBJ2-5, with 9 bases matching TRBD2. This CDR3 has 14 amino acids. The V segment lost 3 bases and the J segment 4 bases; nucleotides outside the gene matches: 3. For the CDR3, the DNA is TGTGCCAGCAGTTTTTCGACTAGCGGAGAGACCCAGTACTTC. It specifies CASSFSTSGETQYF.

CDR3 DNA: TGTGCCAGCAGACCACTGGGAGCGGGTCTGGGGACCTACGAGCAGTACTTC. This translates into CASRPLGAGLGTYEQYF. The chain has TRBV10-3 and TRBJ2-7, with D possibly matching TRBD2 (6 bases). Germline V lookup: CDR1 ENHRY, CDR2 SYGVKD. The ends were cut back, 10 bases at V and 2 bases at J, with 27 bases in the middle. The CDR3 sequence is 17 residues long.

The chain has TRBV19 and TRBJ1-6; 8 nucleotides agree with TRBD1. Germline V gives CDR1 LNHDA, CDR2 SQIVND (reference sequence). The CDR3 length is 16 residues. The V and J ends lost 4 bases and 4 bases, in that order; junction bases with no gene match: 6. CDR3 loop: CASSNTGTGYNSPLHF. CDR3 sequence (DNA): TGTGCCAGTAGTAATACCGGGACAGGTTATAATTCACCCCTCCACTTT. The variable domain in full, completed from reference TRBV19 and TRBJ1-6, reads DGGITQSPKYLFRKEGQNVTLSCEQNLNHDAMYWYRQDPGQGLRLIYYSQIVNDFQKGDIAEGYSVSREKKESFPLTVTSAQKNPTAFYLCASSNTGTGYNSPLHFGNGTRLTVT.

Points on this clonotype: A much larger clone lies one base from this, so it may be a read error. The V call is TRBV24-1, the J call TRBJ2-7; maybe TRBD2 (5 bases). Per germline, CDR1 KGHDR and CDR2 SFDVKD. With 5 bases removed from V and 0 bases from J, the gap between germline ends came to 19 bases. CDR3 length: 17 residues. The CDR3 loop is CATSGTPTPGSSYEQYF. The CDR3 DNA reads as TGTGCCACCAGTGGTACCCCTACTCCGGGAAGCTCCTACGAGCAGTACTTC.

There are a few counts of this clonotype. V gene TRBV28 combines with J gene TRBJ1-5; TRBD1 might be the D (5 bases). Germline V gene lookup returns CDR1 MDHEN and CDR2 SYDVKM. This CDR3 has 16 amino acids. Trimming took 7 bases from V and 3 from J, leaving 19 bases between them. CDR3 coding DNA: TGTGCCAGCACATTAGAGTCCGGGGCGGACAATCAGCCCCAGCATTTT. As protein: CASTLESGADNQPQHF.

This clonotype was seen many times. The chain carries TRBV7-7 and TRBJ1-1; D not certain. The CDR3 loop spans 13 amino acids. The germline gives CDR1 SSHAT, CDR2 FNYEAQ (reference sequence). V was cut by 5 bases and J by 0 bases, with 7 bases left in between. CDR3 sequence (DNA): TGTGCCAGCAGCGTGACCATGAACACTGAAGCTTTCTTT. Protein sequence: CASSVTMNTEAFF.

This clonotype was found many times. CDR3 in amino acids: CSGGQGWAGELFF. CDR3 DNA: TGCAGCGGGGGACAGGGATGGGCCGGGGAGCTGTTTTTT. The gene calls are TRBV29-1 and TRBJ2-2; 9 bases are shared with TRBD1. V lost 7 bases and J lost 6; bases outside the gene matches: 6. The CDR3 runs to 13 residues. In germline, CDR1 is SQVTM, CDR2 ANQGSEA.

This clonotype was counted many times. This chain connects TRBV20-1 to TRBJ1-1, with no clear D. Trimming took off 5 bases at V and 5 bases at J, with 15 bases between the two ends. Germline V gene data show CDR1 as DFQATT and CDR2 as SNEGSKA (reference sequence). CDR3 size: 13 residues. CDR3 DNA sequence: TGCAGTGCTGAGACCCAATACGGGACTGAAGCTTTCTTT. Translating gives CSAETQYGTEAFF.

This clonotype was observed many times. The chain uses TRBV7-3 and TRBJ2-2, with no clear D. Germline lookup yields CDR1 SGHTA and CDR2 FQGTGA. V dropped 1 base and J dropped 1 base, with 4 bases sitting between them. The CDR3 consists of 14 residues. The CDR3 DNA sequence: TGTGCCAGCAGCTTAATGCGGAACACCGGGGAGCTGTTTTTT. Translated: CASSLMRNTGELFF.

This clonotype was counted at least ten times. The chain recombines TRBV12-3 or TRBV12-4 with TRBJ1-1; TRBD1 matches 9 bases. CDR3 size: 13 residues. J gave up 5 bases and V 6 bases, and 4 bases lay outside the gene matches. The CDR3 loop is CASRYGQGTEAFF. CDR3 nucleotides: TGTGCCAGCAGATACGGACAGGGGACTGAAGCTTTCTTT.

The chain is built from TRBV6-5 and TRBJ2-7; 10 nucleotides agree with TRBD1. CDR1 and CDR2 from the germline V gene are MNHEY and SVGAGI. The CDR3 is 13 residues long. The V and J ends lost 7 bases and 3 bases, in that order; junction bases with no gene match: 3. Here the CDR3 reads CASKGQGRYEQYF. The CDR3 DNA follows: TGTGCCAGCAAGGGACAGGGGCGCTACGAGCAGTACTTC.

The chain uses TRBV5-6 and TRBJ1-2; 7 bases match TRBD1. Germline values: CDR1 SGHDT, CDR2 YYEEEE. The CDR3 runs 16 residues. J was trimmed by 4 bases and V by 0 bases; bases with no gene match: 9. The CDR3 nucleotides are TGTGCCAGCAGCTTGGCTGGGACAGCCCCTAGCTATGGCTACACCTTC. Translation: CASSLAGTAPSYGYTF.

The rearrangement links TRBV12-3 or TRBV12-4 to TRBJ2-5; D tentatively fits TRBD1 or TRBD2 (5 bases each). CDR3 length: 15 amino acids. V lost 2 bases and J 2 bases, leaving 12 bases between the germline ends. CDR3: CASSLHGARQETQYF. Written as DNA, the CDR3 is TGTGCCAGCAGTTTACACGGGGCGAGACAAGAGACCCAGTACTTC.

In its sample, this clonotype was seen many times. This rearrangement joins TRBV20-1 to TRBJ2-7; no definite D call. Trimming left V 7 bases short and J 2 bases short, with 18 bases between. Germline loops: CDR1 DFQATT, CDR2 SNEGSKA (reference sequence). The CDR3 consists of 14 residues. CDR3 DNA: TGCAGTGGGCTACGGACCGTACAAGCCTACGAGCAGTACTTC. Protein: CSGLRTVQAYEQYF.

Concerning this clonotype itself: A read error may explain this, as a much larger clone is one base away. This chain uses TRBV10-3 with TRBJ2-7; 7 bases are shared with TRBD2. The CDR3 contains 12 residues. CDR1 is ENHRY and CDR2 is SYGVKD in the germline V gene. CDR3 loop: CASSRSRGEQCF. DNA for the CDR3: TGTGCCAGCAGCCGGAGTCGGGGGGAGCAGTGCTTC.

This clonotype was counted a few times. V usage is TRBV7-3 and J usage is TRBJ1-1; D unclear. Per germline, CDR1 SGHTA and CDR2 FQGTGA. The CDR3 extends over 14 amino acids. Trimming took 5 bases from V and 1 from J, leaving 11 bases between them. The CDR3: CASSQVRPNTEAFF. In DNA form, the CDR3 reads TGTGCCAGCAGCCAAGTCCGGCCGAACACTGAAGCTTTCTTT.

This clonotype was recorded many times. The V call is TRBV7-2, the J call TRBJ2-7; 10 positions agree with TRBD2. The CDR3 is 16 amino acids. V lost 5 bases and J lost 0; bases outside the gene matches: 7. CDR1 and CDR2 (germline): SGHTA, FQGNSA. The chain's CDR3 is CASSRSGGHSSYEQYF. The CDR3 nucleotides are TGTGCCAGCAGCCGTAGCGGGGGGCACAGCTCCTACGAGCAGTACTTC.

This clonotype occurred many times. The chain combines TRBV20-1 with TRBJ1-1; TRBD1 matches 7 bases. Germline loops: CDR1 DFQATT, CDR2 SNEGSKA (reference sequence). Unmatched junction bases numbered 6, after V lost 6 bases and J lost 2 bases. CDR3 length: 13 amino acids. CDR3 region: CSALGQRNTEAFF. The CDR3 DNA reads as TGCAGTGCACTGGGACAGAGAAACACTGAAGCTTTCTTT.

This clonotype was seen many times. CDR3 region: CSARLGFDQPQHF. DNA of the CDR3: TGCAGTGCTAGGTTGGGGTTCGATCAGCCCCAGCATTTT. This sequence joins TRBV20-1 and TRBJ1-5; no firm D call. The CDR3 covers 13 residues. CDR1 and CDR2 from the germline V gene are DFQATT and SNEGSKA (reference sequence). The V and J ends lost 3 bases and 5 bases respectively, with 11 bases between them.

The CDR3 spells CASGTGYTEAFF. CDR3 DNA: TGTGCTAGTGGAACAGGGTATACTGAAGCTTTCTTT. The chain links TRBV12-5 to TRBJ1-1, with D tentatively TRBD1 (6 bases). Trimming shortened V by 6 bases and J by 5 bases, and 10 bases separated the two germline ends. The CDR3 is made up of 12 amino acids. From germline, CDR1 is LGHNT and CDR2 FRNRAP.

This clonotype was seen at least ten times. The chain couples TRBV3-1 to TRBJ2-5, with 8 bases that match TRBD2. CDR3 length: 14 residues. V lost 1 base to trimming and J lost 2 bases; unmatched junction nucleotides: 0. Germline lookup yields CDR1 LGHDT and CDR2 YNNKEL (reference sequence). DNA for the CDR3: TGTGCCAGCAGCCAAGTAGCGGGGCAAGAGACCCAGTACTTC. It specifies CASSQVAGQETQYF.

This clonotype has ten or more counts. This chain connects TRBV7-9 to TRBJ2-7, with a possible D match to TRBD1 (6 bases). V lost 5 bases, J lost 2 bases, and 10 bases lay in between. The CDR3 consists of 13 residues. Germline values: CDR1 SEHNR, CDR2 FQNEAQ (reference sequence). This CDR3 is CASSPRQAYEQYF. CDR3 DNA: TGTGCCAGCAGCCCAAGACAGGCCTACGAGCAGTACTTC.